This TCR beta chain comes out of a study of blood T cells in healthy people across ages. Ten or more counts support this clonotype. With a J-beta primer mix and a sample-barcoded 5' primer, a second PCR ran about 7 to 12 cycles. Each cDNA molecule, via a template-switch adaptor with 12 random nucleotides, was tagged. Using its own MiXCR run on the 5' RACE reads, TCRdb lists one record per CDR3 protein. The sample lists 1.5 million to 2 million distinct CDR3 sequences; about 50% were seen once. The CDR3 covers 14 residues. Losses at the gene ends were 5 bases for V and 4 bases for J; bases not matched to a gene: 6.

Material for sequencing was blood. The rearrangement uses TRBV12-3 or TRBV12-4 and TRBJ1-2, with 8 bases that match TRBD1. This sequence was found in a woman in her 40s in good health. This chain's CDR3 is CASSQGAGAYGYTF. In DNA form, the CDR3 reads TGTGCCAGCAGTCAGGGGGCAGGGGCCTATGGCTACACCTTC.